This TCR beta chain was identified in a study of CD8+CD57+ T cells in acquired aplastic anemia. Genomic DNA acted as the template from which TCR beta VDJ combination and CDR3 sequence profiling were carried out. TCRdb used MiXCR to reprocess the reads, holding one entry per CDR3 protein. The sample gives a few hundred thousand distinct CDR3 sequences, 82% of which show up once; approximately 40% is in the top ten. Individuals selected for sequencing had exhibited CD8+CD57+ cell expansion on flow cytometry. Germline loops: CDR1 SGHVT, CDR2 SQSDAQ. Both ends counted, the CDR3 spans 13 residues. As concerns this clonotype: The conserved closing phenylalanine or tryptophan is absent in this CDR3, likely reflecting a read error. Because the CDR3's place on the DNA is in doubt, the DNA is left out and the CDR3 is given as listed by TCRdb.

Sequenced material: sorted CD4+, CD8+, or CD8+CD57+ T cells (not recorded which) from PBMCs. The chain recombines TRBV7-4 with TRBJ1-2. The clonotype was recovered from a human donor with aplastic anemia. The CDR3 is CASSQGFAGGFSD.